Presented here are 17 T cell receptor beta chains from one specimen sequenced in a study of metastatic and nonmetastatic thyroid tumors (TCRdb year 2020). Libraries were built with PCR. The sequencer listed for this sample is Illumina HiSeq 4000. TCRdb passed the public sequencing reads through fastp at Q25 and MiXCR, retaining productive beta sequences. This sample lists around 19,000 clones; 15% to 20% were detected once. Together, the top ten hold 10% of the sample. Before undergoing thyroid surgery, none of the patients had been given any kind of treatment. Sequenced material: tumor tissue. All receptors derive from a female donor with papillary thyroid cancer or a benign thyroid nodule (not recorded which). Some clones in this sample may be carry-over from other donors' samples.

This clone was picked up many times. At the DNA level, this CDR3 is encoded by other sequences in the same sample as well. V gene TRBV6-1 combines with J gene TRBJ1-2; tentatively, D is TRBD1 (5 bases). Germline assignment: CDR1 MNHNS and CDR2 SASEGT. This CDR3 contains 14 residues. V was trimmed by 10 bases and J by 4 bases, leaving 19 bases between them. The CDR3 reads CAIRGPSGFYGYTF. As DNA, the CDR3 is TGTGCCATCCGGGGCCCATCGGGTTTCTATGGCTACACCTTC.

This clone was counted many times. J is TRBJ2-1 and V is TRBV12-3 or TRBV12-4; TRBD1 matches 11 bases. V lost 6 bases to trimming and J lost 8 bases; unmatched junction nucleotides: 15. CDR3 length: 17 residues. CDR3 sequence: CASSPNPRTGGRDEQFF. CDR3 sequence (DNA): TGTGCCAGCAGCCCCAACCCCCGGACAGGGGGCCGGGATGAGCAGTTCTTC.

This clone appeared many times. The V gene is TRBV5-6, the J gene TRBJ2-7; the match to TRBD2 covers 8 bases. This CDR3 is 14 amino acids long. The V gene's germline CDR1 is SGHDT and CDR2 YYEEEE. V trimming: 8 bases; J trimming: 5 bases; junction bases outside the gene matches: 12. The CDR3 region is CASRRGGGLHEQYF. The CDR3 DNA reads TGTGCCAGTAGGAGAGGCGGGGGGCTGCACGAGCAGTACTTC.

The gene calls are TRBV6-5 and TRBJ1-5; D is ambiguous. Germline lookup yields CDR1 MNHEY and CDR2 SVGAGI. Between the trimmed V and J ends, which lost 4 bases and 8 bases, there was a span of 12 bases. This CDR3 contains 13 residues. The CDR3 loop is CASSLKGGKPQHF. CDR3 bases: TGTGCCAGCAGTTTGAAGGGAGGAAAGCCCCAGCATTTT.

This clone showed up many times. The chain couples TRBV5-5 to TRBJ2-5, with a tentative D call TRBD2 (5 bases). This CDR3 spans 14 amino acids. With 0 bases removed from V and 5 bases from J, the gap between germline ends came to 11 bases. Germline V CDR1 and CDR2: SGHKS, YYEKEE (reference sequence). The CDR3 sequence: CASSLGSRRETQYF. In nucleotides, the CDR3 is TGTGCCAGCAGCTTGGGGTCAAGGAGGGAGACCCAGTACTTC.

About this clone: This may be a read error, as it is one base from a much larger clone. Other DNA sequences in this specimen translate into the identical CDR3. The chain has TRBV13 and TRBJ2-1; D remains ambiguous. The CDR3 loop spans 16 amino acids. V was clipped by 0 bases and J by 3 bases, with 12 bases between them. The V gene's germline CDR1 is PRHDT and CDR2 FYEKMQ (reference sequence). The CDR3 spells CASSLGIAGVYNEQFF. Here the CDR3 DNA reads TGTGCCAGCAGCTTAGGGATAGCTGGGGTCTACAATGAGCAGTTCTTC.

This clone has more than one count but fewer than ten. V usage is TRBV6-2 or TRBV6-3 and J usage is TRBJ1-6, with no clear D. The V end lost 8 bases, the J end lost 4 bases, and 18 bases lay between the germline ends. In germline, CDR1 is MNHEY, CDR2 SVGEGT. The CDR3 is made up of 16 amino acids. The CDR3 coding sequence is TGTGCCAGCCACAAAGGGTGGAAGGAGTATAATTCACCCCTCCACTTT. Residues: CASHKGWKEYNSPLHF.

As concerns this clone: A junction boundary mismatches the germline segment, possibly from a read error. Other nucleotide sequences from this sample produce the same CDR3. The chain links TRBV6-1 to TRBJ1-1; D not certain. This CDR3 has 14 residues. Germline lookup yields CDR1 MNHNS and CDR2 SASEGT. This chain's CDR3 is CASRLGRMNTEAFF. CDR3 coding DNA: TGTGCCAGCCGACTAGGTCGGATGAACACGGAAGCTTTCTTT.

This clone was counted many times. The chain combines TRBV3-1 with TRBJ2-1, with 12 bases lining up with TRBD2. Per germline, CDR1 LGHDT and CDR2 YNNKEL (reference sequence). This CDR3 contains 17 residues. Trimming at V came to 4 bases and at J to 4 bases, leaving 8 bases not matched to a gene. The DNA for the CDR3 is TGTGCCAGCAGCCCCTTGACTAGCGGGAGTGCTTACAATGAGCAGTTCTTC. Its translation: CASSPLTSGSAYNEQFF.

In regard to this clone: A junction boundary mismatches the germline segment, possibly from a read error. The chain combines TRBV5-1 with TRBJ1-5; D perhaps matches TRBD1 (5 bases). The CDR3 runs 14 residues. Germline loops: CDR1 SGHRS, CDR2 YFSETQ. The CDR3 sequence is CASILVAGNHPQHF. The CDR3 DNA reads TGCGCCAGCATCTTGGTGGCAGGGAATCACCCCCAGCATTTT.

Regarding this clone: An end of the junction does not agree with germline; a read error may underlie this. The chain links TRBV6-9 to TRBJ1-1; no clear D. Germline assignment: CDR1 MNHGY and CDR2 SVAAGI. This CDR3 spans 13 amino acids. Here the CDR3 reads CASNLNGVTEAFF. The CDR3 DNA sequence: TGTGCCAGCAATCTTAACGGGGTCACTGAGGCTTTCTTT.

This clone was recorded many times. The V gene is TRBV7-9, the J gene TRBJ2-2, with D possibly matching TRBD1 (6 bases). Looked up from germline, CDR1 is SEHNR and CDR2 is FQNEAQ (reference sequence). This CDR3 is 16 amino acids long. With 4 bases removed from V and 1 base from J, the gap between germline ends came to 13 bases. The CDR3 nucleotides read TGTGCCAGCAGCTCACCAAGGGGGTTGAACACCGGGGAGCTGTTTTTT. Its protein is CASSSPRGLNTGELFF.

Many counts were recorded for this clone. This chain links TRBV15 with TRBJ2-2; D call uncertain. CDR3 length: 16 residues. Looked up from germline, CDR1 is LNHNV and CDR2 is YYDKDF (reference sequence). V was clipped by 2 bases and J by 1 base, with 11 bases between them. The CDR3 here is CATSRRLILNTGELFF. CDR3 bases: TGTGCCACCAGCAGAAGACTGATCTTGAACACCGGGGAGCTGTTTTTT.

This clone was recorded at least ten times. The CDR3 coding sequence is TGTGCCAGCAGCCAAGATTGGAGGACAGGGGAAGGCAATGAGCAGTTCTTC. Translating gives CASSQDWRTGEGNEQFF. This chain connects TRBV4-2 to TRBJ2-1, with 9 bases aligning to TRBD1. The V segment lost 0 bases and the J segment 6 bases; nucleotides outside the gene matches: 9. The CDR3 totals 17 residues. CDR1 and CDR2 (germline): LGHNA, YNFKEQ.

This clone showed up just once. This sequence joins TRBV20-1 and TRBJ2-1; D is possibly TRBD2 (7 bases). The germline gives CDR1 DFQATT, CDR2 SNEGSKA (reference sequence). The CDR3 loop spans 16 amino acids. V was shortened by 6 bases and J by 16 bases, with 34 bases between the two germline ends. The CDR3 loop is CSALFNSGGSKRGGFF. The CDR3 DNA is TGCAGTGCCCTCTTTAACTCTGGCGGGAGTAAGAGGGGGGGTTTCTTC.

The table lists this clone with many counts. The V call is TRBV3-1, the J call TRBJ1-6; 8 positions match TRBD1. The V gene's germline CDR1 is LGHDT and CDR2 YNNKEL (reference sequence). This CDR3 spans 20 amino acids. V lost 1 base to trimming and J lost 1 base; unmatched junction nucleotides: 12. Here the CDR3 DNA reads TGTGCCAGCAGCCAAGGGTCTCTTGCAGGGGGCGCGTCCTATAATTCACCCCTCCACTTT. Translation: CASSQGSLAGGASYNSPLHF. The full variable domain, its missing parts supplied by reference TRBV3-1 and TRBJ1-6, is DTAVSQTPKYLVTQMGNDKSIKCEQNLGHDTMYWYKQDSKKFLKIMFSYNNKELIINETVPNRFSPKSPDKAHLNLHINSLELGDSAVYFCASSQGSLAGGASYNSPLHFGNGTRLTVT.

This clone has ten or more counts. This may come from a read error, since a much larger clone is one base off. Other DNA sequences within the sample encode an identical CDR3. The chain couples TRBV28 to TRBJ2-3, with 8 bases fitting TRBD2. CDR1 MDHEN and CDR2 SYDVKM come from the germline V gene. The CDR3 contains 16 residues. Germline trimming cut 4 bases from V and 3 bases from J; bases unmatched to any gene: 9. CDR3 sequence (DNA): TGTGCCAGCAGTTCGACTAGCGCTACTAGTACAGATACGCAGTATTTT. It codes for CASSSTSATSTDTQYF.